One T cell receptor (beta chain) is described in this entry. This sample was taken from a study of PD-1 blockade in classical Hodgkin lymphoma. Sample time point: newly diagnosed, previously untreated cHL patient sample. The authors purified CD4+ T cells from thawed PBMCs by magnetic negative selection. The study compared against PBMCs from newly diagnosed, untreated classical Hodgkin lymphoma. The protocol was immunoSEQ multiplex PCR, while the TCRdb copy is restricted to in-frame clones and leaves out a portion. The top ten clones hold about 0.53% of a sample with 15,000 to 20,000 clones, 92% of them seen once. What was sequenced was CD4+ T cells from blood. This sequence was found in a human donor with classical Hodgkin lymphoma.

CDR3: CASSLNWVTDTQYF. Written as DNA, the CDR3 is TGTGCCAGCAGCTTGAACTGGGTGACAGATACGCAGTATTTT. The chain combines TRBV5-4 with TRBJ2-3; D not resolved. The CDR3 consists of 14 residues. Germline values: CDR1 SGHNT, CDR2 YYREEE (reference sequence). Trimming shortened V by 1 base and J by 3 bases, and 9 bases separated the two germline ends.